This T cell receptor (beta chain) was recorded in a study of somatic mutations in cytotoxic T cells in rheumatoid arthritis. Separation of CD4+ and CD8+ cells was performed by positive magnetic bead selection, and purity was verified by flow cytometry. Method: immunoSEQ multiplex PCR; TCRdb's copy keeps in-frame clones and lacks some. The data contain 3,000 or so clones, 86% of them singletons. This TCR was recovered from a woman aged 55 to 70 with rheumatoid arthritis. The sample taken for sequencing was CD8+ T cells sorted from blood.

The CDR3 DNA reads TGCGCCAGCAGCCAAGATCCCAGATTTTCTAGCACAGATACGCAGTATTTT. Its translation is CASSQDPRFSSTDTQYF. The J gene is TRBJ2-3, the V gene TRBV4-3; D remains ambiguous. The V gene's germline CDR1 is LGHNA and CDR2 YSLEER. The germline V and J ends were trimmed by 0 bases and 0 bases, with 13 bases remaining between them. This CDR3 has 17 amino acids.